This T cell receptor (beta chain) stems from a study of T cells in Graves' hyperthyroidism and ophthalmopathy (dated by TCRdb to the late 2010s). About the study as a whole: Peripheral blood samples were taken at initial diagnosis, before any treatment was given. To identify distinguishing TCR V-J signatures, a discovery cohort of about 100 patients was used, comprising 43 with Graves' ophthalmopathy and around 60 with stable Graves' hyperthyroidism. An independent validation cohort of 18 to 20 hyperthyroidism patients and more than 15 patients who later progressed to ophthalmopathy tested prospective prediction of ophthalmopathy. The roughly 91 discovery patients were randomly split 7:3 into training and test sets. In addition, the study compared T-cell repertoires in thyroid tissue and in blood from six Graves' hyperthyroidism patients. Once sampling was done, hyperthyroidism patients were given methimazole at a starting dose of 30 mg daily, whereas ophthalmopathy patients were given high-dose intravenous methylprednisolone. The paper describes TCR Vbeta CDR3 sequencing of 135 peripheral blood samples, made up of about 41 ophthalmopathy patients, around 78 hyperthyroidism patients and 17 progressor patients.

CDR1 and CDR2, per the germline V gene (reference sequence), are SEHNR and FQNEAQ. From the cysteine up to the phenylalanine, the CDR3 has a length of 13 residues. Just CDR3 DNA is preserved here, 39 bases in frame from base 1. The junction carries 10 bases between V and J, which are trimmed by 1 base and 6 bases respectively. Ophthalmopathy patients had moderately to severely active disease, Clinical Activity Score of at least 3, NOSPECS grade of at least 4, and duration under 3 months. Any patient with an uncontrolled infection, another autoimmune disease, pregnancy or lactation was excluded. Diagnoses were established on the basis of clinical symptoms, serum thyroxine and TRAb, thyroid ultrasound, and orbital computed tomography. Ficoll-Paque density gradient centrifugation was used to isolate PBMCs from about 10 ml of fresh peripheral blood. Trizol reagent was used to extract total RNA, and RNA quality was then checked on an Agilent 2100 Bioanalyzer.

Amplification of TCR beta CDR3 regions was carried out from RNA transcripts. For the first round of RT-PCR on the TCR CDR3, the HTBI primer set was used together with the Qiagen OneStep RT-PCR kit. Libraries were constructed in a second round of multiplex PCR, after which size selection and purification were carried out. Libraries were sequenced paired-end with 100 bp reads on an Illumina HiSeq2000. In the paper's pipeline: SOAPnuke was used to process the raw data, removing reads that contained adapters or uncalled bases, had a mean Phred below 15, or lacked an exact match to the constant primer or identifier. COPE v1.2.5 was used to merge the high-quality paired reads, and each unique nucleotide sequence was defined as a clonotype. MiTCR v1.1 was used to align clonotypes to the IMGT TRBV, TRBD and TRBJ reference segments. The analysis was restricted to V-J combinations with a frequency above 0.0001, which together covered 99.2% of the repertoires. A TCS score was defined as the ratio of F50 (clonal expansion) to E x V (chaos), with BLOSUM62-based TCRdist applied between CDR3 peptides within each V-J. Welch's t-statistics and random forest reduced around 520 V-J features to roughly 13, which were used in a naive Bayes classifier (R e1071). The Morisita-Horn index was used to measure how similar the thyroid and blood repertoires were. Through fastp at Q25 and MiXCR, TCRdb rebuilt clones from the public reads, retaining in-frame beta chains. Merged by CDR3 protein, the rows form single entries marked with the most common genes and DNA. What appears here as the V and J calls and clone size reflects TCRdb's work, not the paper's. Here the sample has 600,000 to 700,000 distinct CDR3 sequences; roughly 14% occur a single time. The ten largest clones capture approximately 4.2% of the sample.

Comments on this clonotype: Its binding antigen is unknown. Base-call qualities are not available, and no considerably larger clone is one nucleotide away.

What the work shows at the level of the full study, not this receptor alone: During validation, the model predicted progression to ophthalmopathy a median of approximately six months ahead of onset, with almost 71% sensitivity and roughly 72% specificity. A model built on a 13 V-J signature distinguished ophthalmopathy from stable hyperthyroidism, reaching 85% to 90% sensitivity and around 82% specificity in cross-validation and 80%/75% in testing. Blood samples also contained most of the expanded thyroid clonotypes (frequency above 0.001), which suggests that blood repertoires may reflect thyroid immune responses. No statistical method was used to set the sample size in advance, and investigators knew the group allocation.

Sequencing was done on a sample of blood. The V and J genes are TRBV7-9 and TRBJ2-7, with the D gene not confidently named. The TCR was taken from a woman aged 40 to 49 with Graves' ophthalmopathy. CDR3 sequence: CASSLDLVGEQYF. At the DNA level, the sequence is TGTGCCAGCAGCTTAGACTTGGTCGGCGAGCAGTACTTC.